These T cell receptor beta chains were read from a single sample in a study of OX40 agonist ivuxolimab in advanced cancers. Sequencing used immunoSEQ multiplex PCR; TCRdb keeps in-frame clones, though not all of them. The sample includes approximately 20,000 clones, about three quarters of them seen just once. The sequenced sample was CD4+ or CD8+ T cells sorted from blood, obtained in a trial of the OX40 agonist ivuxolimab. The source is an adult with an advanced solid tumor such as melanoma, head and neck, liver or kidney cancer. CDR3s include the opening cysteine and the closing phenylalanine or tryptophan. The D gene is left open where the match is weak. Only some rows state a clone size, as once, few, many or a class for expanded clones.

j_call v_call clone_size d_call cdr3_nt cdr3_aa
TRBJ2-7 TRBV2 once . TGTGCCAGCAGTGATTGGAGGGTCGCCGAGCAGTACTTC CASSDWRVAEQYF
TRBJ1-5 TRBV6-1 . . TGTGCCAGCAGTGAAATAACAGGGAGCAATCAGCCCCAGCATTTT CASSEITGSNQPQHF
TRBJ2-5 TRBV29-1 . TRBD1 TGCAGCGCCGGGACAATCGGGACAGGGGAAGAGACCCAGTACTTC CSAGTIGTGEETQYF
TRBJ2-3 TRBV4-1 . TRBD2 TGCGCCAGCAGCCAACTAGCGGGGACGTTCACAGATACGCAGTATTTT CASSQLAGTFTDTQYF
TRBJ2-7 TRBV28 . TRBD1 TGTGCCAGCAGTTTCGGACAGGGGCCATTGTTCGAGCAGTACTTC CASSFGQGPLFEQYF
TRBJ1-2 TRBV6-6 . . TGTGCCAGCGGCCTCGGTATAACTAACTATGGCTACACCTTC CASGLGITNYGYTF
TRBJ2-7 TRBV13 . . TGTGCCAGCAGCTTAGCGGGATCCTACGAGCAGTACTTC CASSLAGSYEQYF
TRBJ2-7 TRBV2 few . TGTGCCAGCAGTGAAGCCTACGAGCAGTACTTC CASSEAYEQYF
TRBJ2-2 TRBV18 . . TGTGCCAGCTCACCACCCGACCACCCGAACACCGGGGAGCTGTTTTTT CASSPPDHPNTGELFF
TRBJ1-4 TRBV11-3 . . TGTGCCAGCAGCTCCCCAGGTGACCCAAATGAAAAACTGTTTTTT CASSSPGDPNEKLFF
TRBJ1-4 TRBV6-6 . . TGTGCCAGCAGTTCGGGGAGGGATGAAAAACTGTTTTTT CASSSGRDEKLFF
TRBJ2-7 TRBV7-2 . . TGTGCCAGCAGCTTACTTCCAGGCTCCTACGAGCAGTACTTC CASSLLPGSYEQYF
TRBJ1-2 TRBV4-2 few . TGTGCCAGCAGCCAGATGGGAGCTCCCGAGGGCTACACCTTC CASSQMGAPEGYTF
TRBJ2-1 TRBV6-5 . . TGTGCCAGCAGTTACTTCGGGAACACCAATGAGCAGTTCTTC CASSYFGNTNEQFF
TRBJ2-1 TRBV7-7 . . TGTGCTAGCAGCTTAACACCGGAATACAATGAGCAGTTCTTC CASSLTPEYNEQFF
TRBJ1-1 TRBV2 . TRBD1 TGTGCCAGCAGTGATCCCGACAGGGAAGAAGAAGCTTTCTTT CASSDPDREEEAFF
TRBJ2-1 TRBV5-6 . . TGTGCCAGCAGCTTGGGAGGTCTGGAGTTCTTC CASSLGGLEFF
TRBJ1-4 TRBV28 once TRBD1 TGTGCCAGCAGTTTAGGCACAGGGGTGGATGAAAAACTGTTTTTT CASSLGTGVDEKLFF
TRBJ2-1 TRBV11-3 . TRBD2 TGTGCCAGCAGCCCCTGGACTAGCGAAAATTACAATGAGCAGTTCTTC CASSPWTSENYNEQFF
TRBJ1-2 TRBV6-1 . . TGTGCCAGCACTTGGTCGGCTCAATATGGCTACACCTTC CASTWSAQYGYTF
TRBJ2-5 TRBV27 few . TGTGCCAGCAGTCCCCCCCAAGGCCCAGAGACCCAGTACTTC CASSPPQGPETQYF
TRBJ2-7 TRBV2 few TRBD2 TGTGCCAGCAGTGAATTGGGACTAGCGGCCACCTCCTACGAGCAGTACTTC CASSELGLAATSYEQYF
TRBJ2-7 TRBV28 few TRBD1 TGTGCCAGCAGTTTGGTTCTGACAGGGGTTAGGAGCGAGCAGTACTTC CASSLVLTGVRSEQYF
TRBJ2-7 TRBV7-9 few . TGTGCCAGCAGCGAGGACTTGAACTACGAGCAGTACTTC CASSEDLNYEQYF
TRBJ2-1 TRBV19 few . TGTGCCAGTAGTATAGCCGCCACTGGAAATGAGCAGTTCTTC CASSIAATGNEQFF
TRBJ2-1 TRBV4-1 . . TGCGCCAGCAGCGATGGGGGAGGGGGCTCGTACAATGAGCAGTTCTTC CASSDGGGGSYNEQFF
TRBJ2-7 TRBV27 . TRBD1 TGTGCCAGCAGTATTGACAGGGGGCGCTTCTACGAGCAGTACTTC CASSIDRGRFYEQYF
TRBJ1-2 TRBV6-5 . . TGTGCCAGCAGTTATTTCGGGGGAATTAACTATGGCTACACCTTC CASSYFGGINYGYTF
TRBJ2-7 TRBV28 . TRBD1 TGTGCCAGCAGTTTCCAAGACTCCAGACAGGGAATCAGGTGGGAGCAGTACTTC CASSFQDSRQGIRWEQYF
TRBJ2-7 TRBV6-6 . TRBD2 TGTGCCAGCAGCTTAGTAGCGGGGGCGAACTACGAGCAGTACTTC CASSLVAGANYEQYF
TRBJ2-3 TRBV27 . TRBD1 TGTGCCAGCAGTTTAGACAGGGCCCCACCAGATACGCAGTATTTT CASSLDRAPPDTQYF
TRBJ2-7 TRBV29-1 . TRBD2 TGCAGCGTTGTGGGGGGGAGTAGTTACGAGCAGTACTTC CSVVGGSSYEQYF
TRBJ1-1 TRBV7-9 . . TGTGCCAGCAGCTTAGCCCCTGAAGCTTTCTTT CASSLAPEAFF
TRBJ1-5 TRBV19 . . TGTGCCAGTAGTATTGATTGGCGGGTCGCCAATCAGCCCCAGCATTTT CASSIDWRVANQPQHF
TRBJ2-5 TRBV11-2 . . TGTGCCAGCAGCTTAACGTCCACAGCCTCAGAGACCCAGTACTTC CASSLTSTASETQYF
TRBJ2-1 TRBV5-6 . . TGTGCCAGCAGCGTCGGGAGTTTCCATGAGCAGTTCTTC CASSVGSFHEQFF
TRBJ2-3 TRBV7-9 . . TGTGCCAGCAGCTTAGGAACAGGGCGAGGCACAGATACGCAGTATTTT CASSLGTGRGTDTQYF
TRBJ2-7 TRBV19 . . TGTGCCAGTAGTTACTTAGGGGAAGACGAGCAGTACTTC CASSYLGEDEQYF
TRBJ1-5 TRBV19 . . TGTGCCAGTAGTATAGACCATGGAAGTCAGCCCCAGCATTTT CASSIDHGSQPQHF
TRBJ2-1 TRBV4-2 . . TGTGCCAGCAGCCAAGGCAATGAGCAGTTCTTC CASSQGNEQFF
TRBJ2-7 TRBV4-3 once TRBD2 TGCGCCAGCAGCCAAGGATCTGTACTAGCGGAGCAGTACTTC CASSQGSVLAEQYF
TRBJ2-1 TRBV7-8 . TRBD2 TGTGCCAGCAGCTTAGCGCTAGCGGGAGGCGATGAGCAGTTCTTC CASSLALAGGDEQFF